This T cell receptor (beta chain) was sequenced during a study of spatial heterogeneity in lung cancer. Whole-study context: The donors comprised some 78 untreated early-stage non-small cell lung cancer patients.

This clonotype has ten or more counts. Every molecule of TCR cDNA had its own unique molecular identifier. TCRdb reprocessed the 5' RACE reads via MiXCR and lists one record per CDR3 protein. Altogether 30,000 to 40,000 distinct CDR3 sequences are present, approximately 7.5% being singletons, with the ten largest covering 8.5% to 10%. The time point here: blood at routine non-recurrence follow-up after resection. The CDR3 covers 14 residues. Per germline, CDR1 SEHNR and CDR2 FQNEAQ (reference sequence). V was shortened by 3 bases and J by 3 bases, with 12 bases between the two germline ends. The sample consisted of PBMCs, taken at follow-up. V usage is TRBV7-9 and J usage is TRBJ2-7; no definite D call. The receptor was derived from a male donor with early-stage non-small cell lung cancer. The CDR3 bases are TGTGCCAGCAGCTTTAACAGTGAGTTCTACGAGCAGTACTTC. Translated, it gives CASSFNSEFYEQYF.